The 4 T cell receptor beta chains given below trace back to one sample, sequenced in a study of CD8+CD57+ T cells in acquired aplastic anemia. Genomic DNA templated the TCR beta VDJ and CDR3 profiling. TCRdb fed the reads into MiXCR, producing one record per CDR3 protein. The sample carries roughly 50,000 distinct CDR3 sequences, 55% to 75% recorded once. The sequenced sample was sorted CD4+, CD8+, or CD8+CD57+ T cells (not recorded which) from PBMCs. These receptors originate from a human donor in good health, serving as a control.

The rearrangement links TRBV29-1 to TRBJ2-1, with D possibly being TRBD2 (6 bases). Trimming left V 0 bases short and J 5 bases short, with 14 bases between. Germline CDR1 and CDR2: SQVTM and ANQGSEA. The CDR3 extends over 15 amino acids. CDR3 in amino acids: CSVEDLAFYDNEQFF. CDR3 DNA: TGCAGCGTTGAAGATCTAGCGTTCTATGACAATGAGCAGTTCTTC.

V and J are TRBV15 and TRBJ1-1, with TRBD1 as a possible D gene (5 bases). CDR3 length: 15 residues. Trimming took 8 bases from V and 5 from J, leaving 21 bases between them. Germline assignment: CDR1 LNHNV and CDR2 YYDKDF (reference sequence). The CDR3 nucleotides read TGTGCCACCGGAAGAGGGGTAACCCGGGAGACTGAAGCTTTCTTT. This codes for CATGRGVTRETEAFF.

This chain joins TRBV20-1 and TRBJ2-6; D is perhaps TRBD2 (6 bases). The V and J ends lost 1 base and 4 bases respectively, with 17 bases between them. CDR1 is DFQATT, CDR2 SNEGSKA, per germline (reference sequence). The CDR3 loop spans 17 amino acids. CDR3 in DNA: TGCAGTGCTAGAGGCTCGCTAGGGGCGGGAGGGGCCAACGTCCTGACTTTC. Translating it yields CSARGSLGAGGANVLTF.

On this clonotype: This may be a read error: a much more frequent sequence differs by one nucleotide. This chain connects TRBV13 to TRBJ2-4; D gene unclear. Germline loops: CDR1 PRHDT, CDR2 FYEKMQ (reference sequence). CDR3 size: 12 residues. V lost 6 bases to trimming and J lost 1 base, with 4 bases between them. The CDR3 coding sequence is TGTGCCAGCAGACCCGCCAAAAACATTCAGTACTTC. Translation: CASRPAKNIQYF.